This T cell receptor (beta chain) was sequenced for a study of blood T cell repertoires in COVID-19. As for the study in general: The origin of the acute and convalescent COVID-19 samples was the United States, Italy and Spain. The analysed material was cDNA or gDNA that came from T cells, B-cell-depleted T cells, or PBMCs.

The protocol was immunoSEQ multiplex PCR, while the TCRdb copy is restricted to in-frame clones and leaves out a portion. The profile covers about 190,000 clones, with over 75% appearing a single time and approximately 2.9% taken by the ten largest. CDR3 length equals 14 residues. Trimming shortened V by 2 bases and J by 2 bases, and 10 bases separated the two germline ends. Germline assignment: CDR1 SGHVS and CDR2 FQNEAQ. This chain joins TRBV7-8 and TRBJ2-7; D perhaps matches TRBD2 (7 bases). The TCR comes from a woman older than 75 with active or convalescent COVID-19. The specimen sequenced was peripheral blood. The CDR3 coding sequence is TGTGCCAGCAGCTTATGGGAGGGGGCCTACGAGCAGTACTTC. It translates to CASSLWEGAYEQYF.